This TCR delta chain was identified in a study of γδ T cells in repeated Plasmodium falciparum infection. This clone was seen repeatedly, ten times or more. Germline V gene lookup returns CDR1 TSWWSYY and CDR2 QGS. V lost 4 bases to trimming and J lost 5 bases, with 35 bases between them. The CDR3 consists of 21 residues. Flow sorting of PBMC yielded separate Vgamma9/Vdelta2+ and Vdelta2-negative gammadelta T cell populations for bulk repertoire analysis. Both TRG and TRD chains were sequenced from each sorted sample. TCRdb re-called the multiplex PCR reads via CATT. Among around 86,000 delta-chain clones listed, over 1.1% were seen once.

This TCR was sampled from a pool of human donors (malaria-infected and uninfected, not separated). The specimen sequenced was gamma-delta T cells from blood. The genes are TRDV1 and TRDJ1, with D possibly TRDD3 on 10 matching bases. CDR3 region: CALGAPAAFLHGGYAGDKLIF. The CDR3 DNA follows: TGTGCTCTTGGGGCCCCCGCCGCCTTCCTACACGGGGGATACGCTGGGGATAAACTCATCTTT.